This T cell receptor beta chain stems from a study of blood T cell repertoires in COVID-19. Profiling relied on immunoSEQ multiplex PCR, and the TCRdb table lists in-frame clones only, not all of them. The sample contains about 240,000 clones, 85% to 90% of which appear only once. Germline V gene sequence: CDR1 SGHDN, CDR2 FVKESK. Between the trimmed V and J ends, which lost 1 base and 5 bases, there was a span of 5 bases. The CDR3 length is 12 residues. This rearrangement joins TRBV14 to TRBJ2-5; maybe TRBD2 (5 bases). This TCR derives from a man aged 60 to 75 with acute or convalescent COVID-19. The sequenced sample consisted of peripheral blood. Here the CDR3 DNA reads TGTGCCAGCAGCCAAGTAGCGGAGACCCAGTACTTC. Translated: CASSQVAETQYF.